This entry lists 32 T cell receptor beta chains sequenced from one sample in a study of technical replicates of blood from a handful of donors. Sequenced by immunoSEQ multiplex PCR; TCRdb stores in-frame clones only, minus some. The table shows 65,000 to 70,000 clones, with over 75% occurring only once. Source material: PBMCs. These receptors were taken from a human donor in good health. Some clones in this sample may be carry-over from other donors' samples.

V usage is TRBV4-1 and J usage is TRBJ1-4; 7 bases match TRBD1. This CDR3 has 15 residues. Trimming took 3 bases from V and 7 from J; bases not matched to a gene: 8. Germline-derived CDR1 and CDR2 are MGHRA and YSYEKL. The CDR3 is CASSQTGRLPEKLFF. CDR3 nucleotide sequence: TGCGCCAGCAGCCAGACAGGGAGGCTTCCTGAAAAACTGTTTTTT.

The V call is TRBV2, the J call TRBJ2-5; 9 bases agree with TRBD1. CDR1 is SNHLY, CDR2 FYNNEI, per germline. Trimming at V came to 8 bases and at J to 5 bases, leaving 9 bases not matched to a gene. The CDR3 is 14 residues long. For the CDR3, the DNA is TGTGCCAGCGGGGACAGGGTGGGCTCGGAGACCCAGTACTTC. Its protein product is CASGDRVGSETQYF.

The CDR3 region is CASRPIPLGGLEAFF. In DNA form, the CDR3 reads TGTGCCAGTAGACCTATCCCGCTCGGGGGGTTGGAAGCTTTCTTT. The chain combines TRBV19 with TRBJ1-1; D is possibly TRBD1 (5 bases). This CDR3 contains 15 residues. Looked up from germline, CDR1 is LNHDA and CDR2 is SQIVND (reference sequence). V lost 6 bases and J lost 8, with 22 bases in between.

This sequence joins TRBV6-1 and TRBJ2-7, with 9 positions matching TRBD2. With 2 bases clipped from V and 4 bases from J, the junction kept 6 bases outside the gene matches. The CDR3 has 15 amino acids. CDR1 and CDR2 from the germline V gene are MNHNS and SASEGT. The CDR3 DNA is TGTGCCAGCAGTGAACGGCGGGAGGGCCAGTACGAGCAGTACTTC. This codes for CASSERREGQYEQYF.

The CDR3 reads CASSRLTAAQETQYF. CDR3 nucleotides: TGTGCCAGCAGTCGACTAACAGCAGCACAAGAGACCCAGTACTTC. The chain combines TRBV6-6 with TRBJ2-5, with D maybe TRBD2 (5 bases). This CDR3 comprises 15 residues. Germline V gives CDR1 MNHNY, CDR2 SVGAGI (reference sequence). The germline V and J ends were trimmed by 5 bases and 2 bases, with 15 bases remaining between them.

V gene TRBV2 combines with J gene TRBJ2-1, with 8 nucleotides matching TRBD2. The CDR3 is made up of 16 amino acids. J lost 0 bases, V lost 5 bases, and 6 bases had no gene match. The germline gives CDR1 SNHLY, CDR2 FYNNEI. The CDR3 is CASSLLRGDSYNEQFF. In DNA form, the CDR3 reads TGTGCCAGCAGTTTGCTGCGGGGGGACTCCTACAATGAGCAGTTCTTC.

V usage is TRBV18 and J usage is TRBJ2-7, with 8 bases aligning to TRBD1. Germline CDR1 KGHSH, CDR2 LQKENI. The CDR3 has 14 amino acids. With V trimmed by 2 bases and J by 0 bases, 0 bases remained unmatched. The CDR3 DNA reads TGTGCCAGCTCACCAGGGACAGGCTCCTACGAGCAGTACTTC. It is translated as CASSPGTGSYEQYF. Supplemented by reference TRBV18 and TRBJ2-7, the full variable domain reads NAGVMQNPRHLVRRRGQEARLRCSPMKGHSHVYWYRQLPEEGLKFMVYLQKENIIDESGMPKERFSAEFPKEGPSILRIQQVVRGDSAAYFCASSPGTGSYEQYFGPGTRLTVT.

The chain has TRBV7-9 and TRBJ2-7; 9 bases are a match to TRBD2. Looked up from germline, CDR1 is SEHNR and CDR2 is FQNEAQ (reference sequence). V was pared by 3 bases and J by 3 bases, with 6 bases of the junction left unmatched. The CDR3 loop spans 15 amino acids. CDR3 in DNA: TGTGCCAGCAGCTTCTCGCGGGGGGGTCACTACGAGCAGTACTTC. It is translated as CASSFSRGGHYEQYF.

This chain uses TRBV27 with TRBJ1-1, with D unclear. Trimming removed 5 bases from V and 3 bases from J, with 19 bases in between. The CDR3 contains 16 residues. The germline CDR1 and CDR2 sequences are MNHEY and SMNVEV (reference sequence). The DNA of the CDR3 is TGTGCCAGCAGTCCCCCGAGGGCTTCCGGGCACACTGAAGCTTTCTTT. This sequence encodes CASSPPRASGHTEAFF.

This chain joins TRBV6-1 and TRBJ2-1; D ambiguous. V shed 2 bases and J shed 2 bases, with 10 bases lying between them. Germline V CDR1 and CDR2: MNHNS, SASEGT. The CDR3 is 15 residues long. The CDR3 loop reads CASSELLTTYNEQFF. CDR3 sequence (DNA): TGTGCCAGCAGTGAACTCCTTACAACCTACAATGAGCAGTTCTTC.

The gene calls are TRBV5-1 and TRBJ2-7, with TRBD1 identical over 9 bases. Trimming at V came to 4 bases and at J to 3 bases, leaving 5 bases not matched to a gene. Germline lookup yields CDR1 SGHRS and CDR2 YFSETQ. This CDR3 spans 14 amino acids. The CDR3 DNA sequence: TGCGCCAGCAGCACGACAGGGGGGTACTACGAGCAGTACTTC. Translating gives CASSTTGGYYEQYF.

This rearrangement joins TRBV4-1 to TRBJ2-3; the match to TRBD2 covers 9 bases. Germline V gene data show CDR1 as MGHRA and CDR2 as YSYEKL. J lost 0 bases, V lost 2 bases, and 12 bases had no gene match. The CDR3 runs to 19 residues. CDR3 amino acids: CASSQSRLAGLLSTDTQYF. CDR3 nucleotides: TGCGCCAGCAGCCAAAGTCGGCTAGCGGGACTCCTTAGCACAGATACGCAGTATTTT.

Details on this clone: Other DNA sequences in this sample translate to the same CDR3. This rearrangement joins TRBV4-3 to TRBJ2-5; TRBD2 matches at 16 bases. The CDR3 totals 16 residues. V was pared by 3 bases and J by 2 bases, with 0 bases of the junction left unmatched. The germline gives CDR1 LGHNA, CDR2 YSLEER. The CDR3 DNA follows: TGCGCCAGCAGCCAGGGACTAGCGGGAGGGCAAGAGACCCAGTACTTC. Its translation is CASSQGLAGGQETQYF.

This sequence joins TRBV19 and TRBJ1-4; TRBD1 matches 8 bases. J gave up 4 bases and V 1 base, and 2 bases lay outside the gene matches. The CDR3 loop spans 15 amino acids. Germline CDR1 is LNHDA and CDR2 is SQIVND (reference sequence). CDR3 sequence: CASSIGDRGNEKLFF. The CDR3 nucleotides read TGTGCCAGTAGTATAGGAGACAGGGGTAATGAAAAACTGTTTTTT.

The chain couples TRBV10-3 to TRBJ2-4, with D tentatively TRBD1 (6 bases). Germline CDR1 and CDR2: ENHRY and SYGVKD. There are 14 residues in the CDR3. The ends were cut back, 5 bases at V and 1 base at J, with 9 bases in the middle. The CDR3: CAISTTGAKNIQYF. CDR3 nucleotides: TGTGCCATCAGTACCACAGGGGCCAAAAACATTCAGTACTTC.

The chain combines TRBV11-3 with TRBJ2-5; TRBD2 might be the D (5 bases). CDR1 and CDR2 from the germline V gene are SGHNT and YENEEA. This CDR3 contains 16 residues. V was shortened by 5 bases and J by 4 bases, with 20 bases between the two germline ends. CDR3 amino acids: CASSPVGGSVGETQYF. The CDR3 DNA reads as TGTGCCAGCAGCCCGGTCGGCGGGTCGGTAGGAGAGACCCAGTACTTC.

The CDR3, as DNA: TGTGCCGTGGGACTAGGGCCGCCGAGACTCCAAGAGACCCAGTACTTC. Its protein product is CAVGLGPPRLQETQYF. The rearrangement links TRBV10-3 to TRBJ2-5; 8 nucleotides match TRBD2. CDR1 ENHRY and CDR2 SYGVKD come from the germline V gene. Unmatched junction bases numbered 15, after V lost 11 bases and J lost 1 base. The CDR3 totals 16 residues.

The rearrangement links TRBV29-1 to TRBJ1-2, with D perhaps matching TRBD1 (5 bases). This CDR3 is built from 14 residues. The germline CDR1 and CDR2 sequences are SQVTM and ANQGSEA. Deletions cut 3 bases from V and 0 bases from J, with 11 bases between. Written as DNA, the CDR3 is TGCAGCGTTGATCGGGGGGACTCTAACTATGGCTACACCTTC. It translates to CSVDRGDSNYGYTF. Full variable domain (rest looked up from reference TRBV29-1 and TRBJ1-2): SAVISQKPSRDICQRGTSLTIQCQVDSQVTMMFWYRQQPGQSLTLIATANQGSEATYESGFVIDKFPISRPNLTFSTLTVSNMSPEDSSIYLCSVDRGDSNYGYTFGSGTRLTVV.

This sequence joins TRBV4-2 and TRBJ1-4; weak D call: TRBD1 (5 bases). This CDR3 has 13 amino acids. Trimming removed 2 bases from V and 8 bases from J, with 9 bases in between. Germline CDR1 is LGHNA and CDR2 is YNFKEQ. CDR3 residues: CASSQPDSEKLFF. The CDR3 nucleotides are TGTGCCAGCAGCCAACCAGACAGCGAAAAACTGTTTTTT.

This rearrangement joins TRBV4-3 to TRBJ1-3, with D perhaps TRBD1 (5 bases). Deletions cut 0 bases from V and 1 base from J, with 13 bases between. This CDR3 has 17 residues. CDR1 is LGHNA and CDR2 is YSLEER in the germline V gene. For the CDR3, the DNA is TGCGCCAGCAGCCAAGAAAGTGGGGCTTTATCTGGAAACACCATATATTTT. This gives the protein CASSQESGALSGNTIYF.

This chain uses TRBV9 with TRBJ1-5; TRBD1 agrees at 7 bases. The CDR3 runs 14 residues. Germline V gene lookup returns CDR1 SGDLS and CDR2 YYNGEE. The V and J ends lost 5 bases and 2 bases, in that order; junction bases with no gene match: 4. The CDR3 DNA reads as TGTGCCAGCAGTCACGGACAGGGCAATCAGCCCCAGCATTTT. This sequence encodes CASSHGQGNQPQHF.

The chain has TRBV6-1 and TRBJ1-1; possible D gene TRBD1, 5 bases. Germline assignment: CDR1 MNHNS and CDR2 SASEGT. The CDR3 runs to 14 residues. V lost 6 bases to trimming and J lost 1 base, with 12 bases between them. DNA of the CDR3: TGTGCCAGCAGGACAGTTGGCGGGAACACTGAAGCTTTCTTT. Encoded protein: CASRTVGGNTEAFF.

The chain has TRBV10-2 and TRBJ2-7; 7 bases are a match to TRBD2. Germline values: CDR1 WSHSY, CDR2 SAAADI. The CDR3 has 19 amino acids. The V and J ends lost 5 bases and 0 bases, in that order; junction bases with no gene match: 19. CDR3 amino acids: CASSSSKFKAGIDSYEQYF. The DNA of the CDR3 is TGCGCCAGCAGTTCCTCTAAGTTCAAAGCGGGGATCGACTCCTACGAGCAGTACTTC.

This clone was counted once. The rearrangement joins TRBV5-4 to TRBJ2-7; D might be TRBD2 (6 bases). Trimming took off 5 bases at V and 9 bases at J, with 21 bases between the two ends. Germline CDR1 is SGHNT and CDR2 is YYREEE (reference sequence). This CDR3 has 14 amino acids. The CDR3 reads CASSSLAGISGQYF. In DNA form, the CDR3 reads TGTGCCAGCAGTTCCTTGGCGGGAATCAGTGGGCAGTACTTC.

This clone came up a few times. The chain links TRBV4-3 to TRBJ2-2, with 7 bases aligning to TRBD2. J was trimmed by 7 bases and V by 3 bases; bases with no gene match: 14. The length of the CDR3 is 17 residues. Germline CDR1 reads LGHNA; CDR2 reads YSLEER. The CDR3 region is CASSHQPAGVRVGELFF. The CDR3 DNA sequence: TGCGCCAGCAGCCACCAGCCTGCGGGAGTTCGCGTCGGGGAGCTGTTTTTT.

The chain employs TRBV19 and TRBJ1-3; 11 bases are a match to TRBD1. This CDR3 is 16 amino acids long. With V trimmed by 4 bases and J by 3 bases, 5 bases remained unmatched. Germline CDR1 LNHDA, CDR2 SQIVND (reference sequence). The CDR3, as DNA: TGTGCCAGTAGTAGGACAGGGGGCGTGCTTGGAAACACCATATATTTT. It yields the protein CASSRTGGVLGNTIYF.

The chain recombines TRBV5-6 with TRBJ1-1; weak D call: TRBD1 (5 bases). The CDR3 totals 17 residues. CDR1 is SGHDT, CDR2 YYEEEE, per germline. Trimming took off 6 bases at V and 1 base at J, with 22 bases between the two ends. CDR3 protein: CASITLGGGLTNTEAFF. In DNA form, the CDR3 reads TGTGCCAGCATCACCCTTGGGGGGGGTCTAACGAACACTGAAGCTTTCTTT. Using reference TRBV5-6 and TRBJ1-1 for the parts outside the CDR3, the full variable domain is DAGVTQSPTHLIKTRGQQVTLRCSPKSGHDTVSWYQQALGQGPQFIFQYYEEEERQRGNFPDRFSGHQFPNYSSELNVNALLLGDSALYLCASITLGGGLTNTEAFFGQGTRLTVV.

The CDR3, as DNA: TGTGCCAGCAGCCCCAGGACAGGGGGTAGCACCGGGGAGCTGTTTTTT. The encoded protein is CASSPRTGGSTGELFF. J is TRBJ2-2 and V is TRBV7-2, with 10 bases fitting TRBD1. J lost 4 bases, V lost 5 bases, and 7 bases had no gene match. CDR3 length equals 16 residues. The germline CDR1 and CDR2 sequences are SGHTA and FQGNSA.

V usage is TRBV18 and J usage is TRBJ2-3; 7 nucleotides agree with TRBD2. Germline CDR1 KGHSH, CDR2 LQKENI. The V segment lost 2 bases and the J segment 0 bases; nucleotides outside the gene matches: 2. CDR3 size: 15 residues. The CDR3 protein is CASSPGLVSTDTQYF. DNA of the CDR3: TGTGCCAGCTCACCAGGACTAGTGAGCACAGATACGCAGTATTTT.

The chain uses TRBV7-2 and TRBJ1-2; D is undetermined. From germline, CDR1 is SGHTA and CDR2 FQGNSA. The CDR3 loop spans 12 amino acids. Trimming pared 5 bases from V and 8 bases from J, leaving 12 bases between. The CDR3 loop reads CASSPSGLGYTF. For the CDR3, the DNA is TGTGCCAGCAGCCCATCCGGTCTAGGCTACACCTTC.

The chain couples TRBV5-1 to TRBJ2-4; 8 bases are a match to TRBD1. V shed 2 bases and J 3 bases; nucleotides not matched to a gene: 1. The CDR3 contains 14 residues. The germline V gene has CDR1 SGHRS and CDR2 YFSETQ. In DNA, the CDR3 is TGCGCCAGCAGCTTACAGGGGGACAAAAACATTCAGTACTTC. Residues: CASSLQGDKNIQYF.

The chain has TRBV4-3 and TRBJ2-1; D uncertain. Trimming left V 4 bases short and J 3 bases short, with 13 bases between. Germline loops: CDR1 LGHNA, CDR2 YSLEER. The CDR3 sequence is 15 residues long. The CDR3 sequence is CASSRDGAYYNEQFF. DNA of the CDR3: TGCGCCAGCAGCCGAGACGGTGCGTACTACAATGAGCAGTTCTTC.